This T cell receptor (beta chain) was sequenced during a study of blood T cells in healthy people across ages. Germline V gene data show CDR1 as SQVTM and CDR2 as ANQGSEA. Trimming removed 4 bases from V and 4 bases from J; junction bases left unmatched: 3. The CDR3 runs 12 residues. In its sample, this clonotype was seen a few times. Its matching antigen is unknown. Broader study findings: Higher diversity, along with more naive CD4+ cells, distinguished long-lived donors from aged donors.

A second PCR, run for about 7 to 12 cycles, used a sample-barcoded 5' primer plus a J-beta primer mix. Every sample returned 3 million or more CDR3-containing paired-end reads. One entry per CDR3 protein, called by TCRdb with MiXCR from the 5' RACE reads. The data show 700,000 to 850,000 distinct CDR3 sequences, with about 34% seen just once and over 10% held by the top ten. Sequencing input: blood. The TCR was taken from a man between 18 and 35 years old in good health. The genes are TRBV29-1 and TRBJ2-5; 7 bases are shared with TRBD1. CDR3 loop: CSVAGGGETQYF. CDR3 DNA sequence: TGCAGCGTTGCAGGGGGTGGAGAGACCCAGTACTTC.